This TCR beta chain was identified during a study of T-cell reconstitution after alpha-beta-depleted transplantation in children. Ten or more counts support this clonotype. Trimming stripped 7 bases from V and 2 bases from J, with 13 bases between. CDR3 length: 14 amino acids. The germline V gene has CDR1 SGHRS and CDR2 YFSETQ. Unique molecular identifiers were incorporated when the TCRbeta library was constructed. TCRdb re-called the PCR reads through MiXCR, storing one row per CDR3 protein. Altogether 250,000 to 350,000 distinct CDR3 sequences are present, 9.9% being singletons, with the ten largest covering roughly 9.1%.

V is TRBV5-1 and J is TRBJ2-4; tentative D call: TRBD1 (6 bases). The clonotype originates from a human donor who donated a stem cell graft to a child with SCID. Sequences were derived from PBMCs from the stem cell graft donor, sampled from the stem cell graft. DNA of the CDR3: TGCGCCAGCGCGATAGGGGGTCCCAAAAACATTCAGTACTTC. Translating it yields CASAIGGPKNIQYF.